A selection of T cell receptor beta chains follows, all from one sample in a study of T cell changes during pregnancy in multiple sclerosis. Produced via immunoSEQ multiplex PCR; TCRdb's table is partial and in-frame only. This table has 50,000 to 75,000 clones, around 92% appearing once. Sequencing used peripheral blood, obtained in the third trimester of pregnancy. The receptors derive from a female donor in good health, enrolled as a control in a pregnancy study. CDR3s include the opening cysteine and the closing phenylalanine or tryptophan. The D gene is left open where the match is weak. Size is stated for part of the rows, as once, few or many counts, or as a class when the clone is expanded.

>TRBV5-4|TRBJ1-2|NA|NA
TGTGCCAGCAGCTTGGGCCAGGGATCCTATGGCTACACCTTC
CASSLGQGSYGYTF
>TRBV6-4|TRBJ2-3|NA|TRBD2
TGTGCCAGCTCATCAGAAACGGGGGGTGGGCCAGATACGCAGTATTTT
CASSSETGGGPDTQYF
>TRBV28|TRBJ2-5|NA|NA
TGTGCCAGCAGCCACCCCCTACCTCGGGAGACCCAGTACTTC
CASSHPLPRETQYF
>TRBV7-9|TRBJ2-7|NA|TRBD2
TGTGCCAGCAGCTTAGGGACTAGCCCCTACGAGCAGTACTTC
CASSLGTSPYEQYF
>TRBV18|TRBJ2-7|once|TRBD2
TGTGCCAGCTCTCCCAGTAGCGGGACACCGGGGGAGCAGTACTTC
CASSPSSGTPGEQYF
>TRBV2|TRBJ2-7|NA|TRBD2
TGTGCCAGCAGTGAAGCGCTTCGGGGGAGGGGCGAGCAGTACTTC
CASSEALRGRGEQYF
>TRBV7-3|TRBJ2-5|NA|TRBD2
TGTGCCAGCAGCTTCGGGACTAGCGGCCAGGGGACCCAGTACTTC
CASSFGTSGQGTQYF
>TRBV21-1|TRBJ1-1|NA|NA
TGTGCCAGCAGCAAAGGGGGCGTAAGGCCTTACACTGAAGCTTTCTTT
CASSKGGVRPYTEAFF
>TRBV27|TRBJ1-3|NA|NA
TGTACCAGCAGTCCCAGGGGTCACAGCTCTGGAAACACCATATATTTT
CTSSPRGHSSGNTIYF
>TRBV6-5|TRBJ2-3|once|NA
TGTGCCAGCAGTGTATTAGCCTCCCCCCCAGATACGCAGTATTTT
CASSVLASPPDTQYF
>TRBV21-1|TRBJ2-2|NA|NA
TGTGCCAGCAGCAAAGGTAGGACAGGGGTAGGCGGGGAGCTGTTTTTT
CASSKGRTGVGGELFF
>TRBV5-4|TRBJ2-7|many|NA
TGTGCCAGCAGCCTGCTGGGAGGATCCCGCGAGCAGTACTTC
CASSLLGGSREQYF
>TRBV7-3|TRBJ2-1|NA|TRBD2
TGTGCCAGCAGCCTCACTAGCGGGGGCTACAATGAGCAGTTCTTC
CASSLTSGGYNEQFF
>TRBV4-1|TRBJ2-1|NA|TRBD1
TGCGCCAGCAGCCACGCGACAGGGTATGAGCAGTTCTTC
CASSHATGYEQFF
>TRBV9|TRBJ1-4|NA|NA
TGTGCCAGCAGCGGGGGAGGACGGACCAATGAAAAACTGTTTTTT
CASSGGGRTNEKLFF
>TRBV6-5|TRBJ2-7|NA|NA
TGTGCCAGCAGTTACTCCAAGTACAACTACGAGCAGTACTTC
CASSYSKYNYEQYF
>TRBV9|TRBJ1-1|NA|NA
TGTGCCAGCAGCCCACCATTAGGGGGTACTGAAGCTTTCTTT
CASSPPLGGTEAFF
>TRBV7-9|TRBJ2-1|NA|TRBD2
TGTGCCAGCAGCTCGGGGGGTGAGCAGTTCTTC
CASSSGGEQFF
>TRBV4-1|TRBJ2-3|NA|TRBD2
TGCGCCAGCAGCTACGCGGGGGGGGCGGGATACACAGATACGCAGTATTTT
CASSYAGGAGYTDTQYF
>TRBV4-1|TRBJ1-4|NA|NA
TGCGCCAGCAGCCAAGAGGCAGGTCGGGGGGAAAAACTGTTTTTT
CASSQEAGRGEKLFF
>TRBV4-2|TRBJ2-3|NA|NA
TGTGCCAGCAGCCCGTCCGCGGGGCCTTCAGATACGCAGTATTTT
CASSPSAGPSDTQYF
>TRBV6-1|TRBJ2-1|NA|NA
TGTGCCAGCAGGCCCTCCAGCCGGGGTGAGCAGTTCTTC
CASRPSSRGEQFF
>TRBV7-9|TRBJ1-2|few|NA
TGTGCCAGCAGCCCCGACATATATGGCTACACCTTC
CASSPDIYGYTF
>TRBV30|TRBJ1-2|NA|TRBD1
TGTGCCTGGAGTGTAGGGGCAGGGACAGGGGGCTACACCTTC
CAWSVGAGTGGYTF
>TRBV19|TRBJ1-5|NA|NA
TGTGCCAGTAGTATAACTATAAATCAGCCCCAGCATTTT
CASSITINQPQHF
>TRBV30|TRBJ1-5|NA|NA
TGTGCCTGGAGTAGGAGTAATCAGCCCCAGCATTTT
CAWSRSNQPQHF
>TRBV27|TRBJ2-7|NA|TRBD2
TGTGCCAGCAGTTTAGCCCCAGGATCGGGGGGGCTCTCCTACGAGCAGTACTTC
CASSLAPGSGGLSYEQYF
>TRBV30|TRBJ2-3|NA|TRBD2
TGTGCCTGGAGCGGCGGGGGGAGCACAGATACGCAGTATTTT
CAWSGGGSTDTQYF
>TRBV5-4|TRBJ1-1|few|NA
TGTGCCAGCATCTATGGCACTGAAGCTTTCTTT
CASIYGTEAFF
>TRBV30|TRBJ2-7|NA|NA
TGTGCCTGGAAGACAGGTAGATACGAGCAGTACTTC
CAWKTGRYEQYF
>TRBV6-5|TRBJ2-7|NA|TRBD2
TGTGCCAGCAGTTCCATAGCGGGAGGTTTCGACGAGCAGTACTTC
CASSSIAGGFDEQYF
>TRBV6-6|TRBJ2-7|NA|TRBD1
TGTGCCACCAACCGGGACAGGGGAAAGCAGTACTTC
CATNRDRGKQYF
>TRBV9|TRBJ1-1|few|NA
TGTGCCAGCAGCCTGACGGGGGTCAAGAACACTGAAGCTTTCTTT
CASSLTGVKNTEAFF
>TRBV27|TRBJ2-1|NA|NA
TGTGCCAGCAGCCTGACGGGGAATGAGCAGTTCTTC
CASSLTGNEQFF
>TRBV9|TRBJ2-5|once|NA
TGTGCCAGCAGCCAACAAGAGACCCAGTACTTC
CASSQQETQYF
>TRBV10-3|TRBJ1-2|NA|NA
TGTGCCATCAGTGGAGAACCTAACTATGGCTACACCTTC
CAISGEPNYGYTF
>TRBV7-8|TRBJ1-1|NA|NA
TGTGCCAGCAAACTAAGGGAGGGGAATACTGAAGCTTTCTTT
CASKLREGNTEAFF
>TRBV7-2|TRBJ2-4|NA|TRBD2
TGTGCCAGCAGCTTAGTATCAGCGGGAGCCGGCATTCAGTACTTC
CASSLVSAGAGIQYF
>TRBV6-5|TRBJ2-1|NA|TRBD2
TGTGCCAGCAGTTACTCCGCCGAAGGCGGGAGGTTCTTC
CASSYSAEGGRFF
>TRBV5-3|TRBJ2-3|once|TRBD2
TGTGCCAGAAGCCCTAGCGGTAGCACAGATACGCAGTATTTT
CARSPSGSTDTQYF
>TRBV5-3|TRBJ2-1|NA|TRBD2
TGTGCCAGAAGCTTCCCCGGGGGGGGTAGGACCTACAATGAGCAGTTCTTC
CARSFPGGGRTYNEQFF
>TRBV28|TRBJ1-2|once|TRBD1
TGTGCCAGCAGTTCCCGCCGACAGGGGCGGTATGGCTACACCTTC
CASSSRRQGRYGYTF
>TRBV18|TRBJ2-3|NA|NA
TGTGCCAGCTCTCCAGTACACCGCACAGATACGCAGTATTTT
CASSPVHRTDTQYF
>TRBV30|TRBJ1-1|NA|NA
TGTGCCTGGAGTGTGCGGTTTAACACTGAAGCTTTCTTT
CAWSVRFNTEAFF
>TRBV7-8|TRBJ2-7|NA|TRBD2
TGTGCCAGCAGCCCCCGACAGCGGGAGGGCCGTACCCTTTTTGACGAGCAGTACTTC
CASSPRQREGRTLFDEQYF
>TRBV2|TRBJ1-6|NA|TRBD1
TGTGCCAGAGCGGGACAGGGGGGCCCAAATTCACCCCTCCACTTT
CARAGQGGPNSPLHF
>TRBV6-6|TRBJ1-1|NA|TRBD1
TGTGCCAGCAGGAAGACAGGGGAGAACACTGAAGCTTTCTTT
CASRKTGENTEAFF
>TRBV5-1|TRBJ2-1|NA|TRBD1
TGCGCCAGCACTACCGATGACAGGGCCTACAATGAGCAGTTCTTC
CASTTDDRAYNEQFF
>TRBV28|TRBJ1-2|NA|NA
TGTGCCAGCAGTTTAGGGGGTGGGGGGGGCTATGGCTACACCTTC
CASSLGGGGGYGYTF
>TRBV11-2|TRBJ2-3|NA|TRBD1
TGTGCCAGCAGCTCAGGACAGGGGTCGGCAGATACGCAGTATTTT
CASSSGQGSADTQYF
>TRBV2|TRBJ2-7|NA|TRBD1
TGTGCCAGCAGACGGACAGGGACGACCTACGAGCAGTACTTC
CASRRTGTTYEQYF
>TRBV6-1|TRBJ2-3|NA|TRBD1
TGTGCCAGCAGTAGGGACAGGATCTCTCCAGATACGCAGTATTTT
CASSRDRISPDTQYF
>TRBV5-1|TRBJ2-7|NA|NA
TGCGCCAGCAGCAAAAATCGCTACGAGCAGTACTTC
CASSKNRYEQYF
>TRBV27|TRBJ1-5|once|NA
TGTGCCAGCAGTTGGCAGGGGAATCAGCCCCAGCATTTT
CASSWQGNQPQHF
>TRBV27|TRBJ2-5|many|NA
TGTGCCAGCAGTTTTCATGGGAGAGGGACCCAGTACTTC
CASSFHGRGTQYF
>TRBV7-6|TRBJ2-5|NA|TRBD2
TGTGCCAGCAGCCAGGGCCTGGGACTAGCCGAGACCCAGTACTTC
CASSQGLGLAETQYF
>TRBV19|TRBJ1-4|NA|NA
TGTGCCAGTAGTACCGGGAGCCGCTTTAATGAAAAACTGTTTTTT
CASSTGSRFNEKLFF
>TRBV27|TRBJ2-1|NA|NA
TGTGCCAGCAGGCCAGCCGACCAACTTGGGGCATACAATGAGCAGTTCTTC
CASRPADQLGAYNEQFF
>TRBV7-2|TRBJ1-2|NA|TRBD1
TGTGCCAGCAGCGGGGGGACAGGGTCTACATTTAGGGGCTACACCTTC
CASSGGTGSTFRGYTF